These 20 T cell receptor beta chains were sequenced from one sample in a study of blood T cell repertoires in COVID-19. TCRdb's table, derived via immunoSEQ multiplex PCR, lists solely in-frame clones and lacks some. The sample includes 150,000 to 200,000 clones, approximately 89% of them seen just once. Source material: PBMCs or T cells enriched from blood (not recorded which). Receptor source: a middle-aged woman with acute COVID-19.

V and J are TRBV27 and TRBJ2-3, with TRBD2 matching over 7 bases. Germline lookup yields CDR1 MNHEY and CDR2 SMNVEV (reference sequence). The length of the CDR3 is 15 residues. After removal of 2 bases from V and 3 bases from J, the junction contained 5 bases not matched to a gene. CDR3 in DNA: TGTGCCAGCAGTTTAGCGGGAGCGAGAACAGATACGCAGTATTTT. Translation gives CASSLAGARTDTQYF.

The V and J genes are TRBV3-1 (or the pseudogene TRBV3-2) and TRBJ1-1; D gene uncertain. The CDR3 loop spans 16 amino acids. Germline-derived CDR1 and CDR2 are LGHDT and YNNKEL (reference sequence). V lost 1 base and J 0 bases, leaving 12 bases between the germline ends. This chain's CDR3 is CASSQAEASMNTEAFF. The CDR3 coding sequence is TGTGCCAGCAGCCAAGCGGAAGCGTCTATGAACACTGAAGCTTTCTTT.

This sequence joins TRBV24-1 and TRBJ1-3; D is ambiguous. This CDR3 is built from 15 residues. The germline V gene has CDR1 KGHDR and CDR2 SFDVKD. The V and J ends lost 7 bases and 0 bases respectively, with 12 bases between them. The CDR3 is CATSYPTYSGNTIYF. For the CDR3, the DNA is TGTGCCACCAGCTACCCAACCTACTCTGGAAACACCATATATTTT.

The rearrangement uses TRBV7-9 and TRBJ2-2, with TRBD2 matching over 8 bases. V shed 4 bases and J 0 bases; nucleotides not matched to a gene: 4. Germline V gene data show CDR1 as SEHNR and CDR2 as FQNEAQ (reference sequence). This CDR3 is built from 16 residues. CDR3 coding DNA: TGTGCCAGCAGCTCGCCGGGACTAGCGAACACCGGGGAGCTGTTTTTT. This gives the protein CASSSPGLANTGELFF.

The CDR3 DNA reads as TGTGCCAGCAGCCAATGGGACACTCATACGCAGTATTTT. This gives the protein CASSQWDTHTQYF. The J gene is TRBJ2-3, the V gene TRBV11-2; a possible D gene is TRBD1 (6 bases). Germline-derived CDR1 and CDR2 are SGHAT and FQNNGV. Trimming shortened V by 5 bases and J by 7 bases, and 13 bases separated the two germline ends. This CDR3 region has 13 residues.

This chain links TRBV5-1 with TRBJ2-3; TRBD1 is a possible D gene (5 bases). Between the trimmed V and J ends, which lost 1 base and 6 bases, there was a span of 12 bases. There are 14 residues in the CDR3. Per germline, CDR1 SGHRS and CDR2 YFSETQ. In DNA, the CDR3 is TGCGCCAGCAGCTTGTTGGGGCGTTGGGATACGCAGTATTTT. It encodes CASSLLGRWDTQYF.

The chain links TRBV10-2 to TRBJ2-1, with 11 bases lining up with TRBD2. V dropped 4 bases and J dropped 6; count of bases not matched to a gene: 14. The CDR3 contains 18 residues. CDR1 is WSHSY, CDR2 SAAADI, per germline. The DNA for the CDR3 is TGCGCCAGCAGTGGGGGCCCGCTAGCGGGGGGCCTATTCAATGAGCAGTTCTTC. Translated: CASSGGPLAGGLFNEQFF.

The V gene is TRBV28, the J gene TRBJ2-6; D might be TRBD1 (6 bases). Trimming removed 6 bases at V and 1 base at J, with 10 bases between. Germline CDR1 is MDHEN and CDR2 is SYDVKM. The CDR3 is made up of 15 amino acids. CDR3 in amino acids: CASSPDRSGANVLTF. CDR3 sequence (DNA): TGTGCCAGCAGCCCTGACAGGTCTGGGGCCAACGTCCTGACTTTC.

This chain joins TRBV12-3 or TRBV12-4 and TRBJ2-5, with D maybe TRBD1 (5 bases). CDR3 length equals 13 residues. V lost 9 bases and J lost 2, with 13 bases in between. CDR3 loop: CASMYRQQETQYF. The CDR3 DNA follows: TGTGCCAGTATGTATAGACAGCAAGAGACCCAGTACTTC.

The rearrangement links TRBV19 to TRBJ1-2; 7 nucleotides match TRBD1. The germline CDR1 and CDR2 sequences are LNHDA and SQIVND (reference sequence). The length of the CDR3 is 13 residues. J gave up 2 bases and V 6 bases, and 3 bases lay outside the gene matches. For the CDR3, the DNA is TGTGCCAGTAGACTACAGGGGAACTATGGCTACACCTTC. Amino acid sequence: CASRLQGNYGYTF.

The CDR3 nucleotides are TGTGCCAGTAGTATCTGGCAGGGGGCGCGCAATCAGCCCCAGCATTTT. It translates to CASSIWQGARNQPQHF. V usage is TRBV19 and J usage is TRBJ1-5, with 8 bases identical to TRBD1. CDR3 length: 16 amino acids. V was pared by 3 bases and J by 2 bases, with 6 bases of the junction left unmatched. Germline CDR1 LNHDA, CDR2 SQIVND (reference sequence).

This clone was recorded once. The chain combines TRBV5-1 with TRBJ1-1, with 9 bases lining up with TRBD1. The CDR3 is made up of 15 amino acids. The germline V gene encodes CDR1 SGHRS and CDR2 YFSETQ. The junction had 4 bases not matched to a gene; V was cut back by 0 bases and J by 4 bases. The CDR3 protein is CASSLATTGGTEAFF. The CDR3 DNA reads as TGCGCCAGCAGCTTGGCTACGACAGGGGGCACTGAAGCTTTCTTT.

This chain links TRBV29-1 with TRBJ2-1; 9 bases match TRBD2. From germline, CDR1 is SQVTM and CDR2 ANQGSEA. Unmatched junction bases numbered 11, after V lost 3 bases and J lost 5 bases. The CDR3 extends over 16 amino acids. The CDR3 DNA follows: TGCAGCGTTGACACGGGAATAGCGGGAGCCGACAATGAGCAGTTCTTC. The encoded protein is CSVDTGIAGADNEQFF.

This clone was seen a single time. The chain links TRBV7-2 to TRBJ2-7, with D perhaps TRBD1 (6 bases). CDR1 and CDR2 from the germline V gene are SGHTA and FQGNSA. The CDR3 has 13 amino acids. V lost 7 bases, J lost 1 base, and 11 bases lay in between. The CDR3 reads CASKTRGSYEQYF. The CDR3 DNA reads as TGTGCCAGCAAGACGAGGGGGTCCTACGAGCAGTACTTC.

This clone showed up just a few times. V is TRBV7-9 and J is TRBJ2-7, with 7 bases identical to TRBD1. Trimming cost V 4 bases and J 2 bases; bases outside gene matches: 8. Germline CDR1 is SEHNR and CDR2 is FQNEAQ (reference sequence). This CDR3 has 15 amino acids. DNA of the CDR3: TGTGCCAGCAGCTATAGCAAGGGGGCGACCTACGAGCAGTACTTC. Its translation is CASSYSKGATYEQYF.

The V gene is TRBV7-2, the J gene TRBJ2-3; 7 bases are shared with TRBD2. With 1 base clipped from V and 0 bases from J, the junction kept 4 bases outside the gene matches. CDR3 length equals 16 residues. Germline-derived CDR1 and CDR2 are SGHTA and FQGNSA. In DNA, the CDR3 is TGTGCCAGCAGCTTAGTGAGTAGCGGGAGCACAGATACGCAGTATTTT. This codes for CASSLVSSGSTDTQYF. The full variable domain, its missing parts supplied by reference TRBV7-2 and TRBJ2-3, is GAGVSQSPSNKVTEKGKDVELRCDPISGHTALYWYRQSLGQGLEFLIYFQGNSAPDKSGLPSDRFSAERTGGSVSTLTIQRTQQEDSAVYLCASSLVSSGSTDTQYFGPGTRLTVL.

V usage is TRBV19 and J usage is TRBJ1-2; 7 bases line up with TRBD1. In germline, CDR1 is LNHDA, CDR2 SQIVND (reference sequence). The CDR3 extends over 16 amino acids. Trimming removed 1 base from V and 6 bases from J; junction bases left unmatched: 11. The CDR3 here is CASSIGPGGEIDGYTF. CDR3 in DNA: TGTGCCAGTAGTATAGGCCCAGGGGGTGAAATCGATGGCTACACCTTC.

The genes are TRBV7-2 and TRBJ2-1, with D uncertain. V lost 5 bases and J 3 bases, leaving 11 bases between the germline ends. Germline V gives CDR1 SGHTA, CDR2 FQGNSA. The CDR3 is made up of 14 amino acids. Here the CDR3 DNA reads TGTGCCAGCAGCCGTCACCCAGACTACAATGAGCAGTTCTTC. Translated, it gives CASSRHPDYNEQFF.

The rearrangement uses TRBV7-9 and TRBJ1-1, with 7 bases aligning to TRBD1. Germline loops: CDR1 SEHNR, CDR2 FQNEAQ (reference sequence). The trim removed 5 bases at V and 5 bases at J, leaving 8 bases unmatched. The CDR3 has 14 amino acids. The CDR3 sequence is CASSQNTGVTEAFF. CDR3 coding DNA: TGTGCCAGCAGCCAAAACACAGGGGTTACTGAAGCTTTCTTT.

V usage is TRBV30 and J usage is TRBJ2-1; perhaps TRBD1 as D (5 bases). Germline V gene lookup returns CDR1 GTSNPN and CDR2 SVGIG (reference sequence). Trimming left V 5 bases short and J 4 bases short, with 9 bases between. The CDR3 extends over 12 amino acids. The CDR3 DNA follows: TGTGCCTGGGAACAGGTTTACAATGAGCAGTTCTTC. Translating it yields CAWEQVYNEQFF.